Presented here are 23 T cell receptor beta chains from one specimen sequenced in a study of technical replicates of blood from a few donors. Sequencing used immunoSEQ multiplex PCR; TCRdb keeps in-frame clones, though not all of them. There are about 60,000 clones in the sample; approximately 86% occur only once, and under 6.5% lies in the top ten. Sequencing input: PBMCs. These receptors were collected from a human donor in good health. Some clones in this sample may be carry-over from other donors' samples.

The V call is TRBV4-3, the J call TRBJ2-7; 10 nucleotides align to TRBD1. The CDR3 spans 15 residues. The germline gives CDR1 LGHNA, CDR2 YSLEER. Unmatched junction bases numbered 8, after V lost 0 bases and J lost 9 bases. In DNA form, the CDR3 reads TGCGCCAGCAGCCAAGATCTAGGGACAGGGGAAAGGCAGTACTTC. This codes for CASSQDLGTGERQYF.

The chain joins TRBV18 to TRBJ1-2, with D perhaps TRBD1 (6 bases). Trimming took off 0 bases at V and 6 bases at J, with 14 bases between the two ends. Germline V gives CDR1 KGHSH, CDR2 LQKENI. This CDR3 region has 15 residues. The CDR3 DNA reads TGTGCCAGCTCACCACCGAACAGGGATGTCCATGGCTACACCTTC. This encodes CASSPPNRDVHGYTF.

This chain connects TRBV6-5 to TRBJ2-7; the D is unclear. The CDR3 has 13 amino acids. Trimming shortened V by 7 bases and J by 5 bases, and 15 bases separated the two germline ends. Germline CDR1 MNHEY, CDR2 SVGAGI. The CDR3 bases are TGTGCCAGCATCTCCGCGGCCCTGGACGAGCAGTACTTC. Translated, it gives CASISAALDEQYF.

Here the CDR3 reads CSVSRTGRGETQYF. The CDR3 DNA reads as TGCAGCGTTTCAAGGACAGGGCGGGGAGAGACCCAGTACTTC. The rearrangement joins TRBV29-1 to TRBJ2-5; 8 positions match TRBD1. Germline V CDR1 and CDR2: SQVTM, ANQGSEA. V shed 5 bases, J shed 4 bases, and the junction held 9 bases outside the gene matches. There are 14 residues in the CDR3.

The chain uses TRBV19 and TRBJ1-4, with 7 bases lining up with TRBD1. This CDR3 has 14 amino acids. Germline V CDR1 and CDR2: LNHDA, SQIVND (reference sequence). Trimming at V came to 5 bases and at J to 1 base, leaving 1 base not matched to a gene. The CDR3 spells CASSWTGTNEKLFF. The DNA of the CDR3 is TGTGCCAGTAGTTGGACAGGAACTAATGAAAAACTGTTTTTT.

CDR3 nucleotides: TGTGCCAGCAGCCCGACTAGCGGGGGGTGGGAGACCCAGTACTTC. It encodes CASSPTSGGWETQYF. This chain joins TRBV7-2 and TRBJ2-5; TRBD2 matches at 13 bases. With V trimmed by 5 bases and J by 5 bases, 5 bases remained unmatched. Germline CDR1 is SGHTA and CDR2 is FQGNSA. CDR3 length: 15 residues.

This chain joins TRBV4-3 and TRBJ2-7, with TRBD1 as a possible D gene (7 bases). V lost 0 bases and J lost 2, with 23 bases in between. From germline, CDR1 is LGHNA and CDR2 YSLEER. This CDR3 has 19 amino acids. The CDR3 DNA reads TGCGCCAGCAGCCAAGATATTACGGGGAGGCAGGGGGTCGCCTACGAGCAGTACTTC. Translating it yields CASSQDITGRQGVAYEQYF.

The V gene is TRBV7-9, the J gene TRBJ2-3; 10 nucleotides line up with TRBD1. CDR3 length: 14 amino acids. Germline loops: CDR1 SEHNR, CDR2 FQNEAQ (reference sequence). The junction had 5 bases not matched to a gene; V was cut back by 5 bases and J by 6 bases. DNA of the CDR3: TGTGCCAGCAGCAGACAGGGGGCAAAGGATACGCAGTATTTT. Translated: CASSRQGAKDTQYF.

The rearrangement joins TRBV30 to TRBJ2-7; 8 bases are a match to TRBD1. With V trimmed by 3 bases and J by 2 bases, 6 bases remained unmatched. Germline-derived CDR1 and CDR2 are GTSNPN and SVGIG (reference sequence). The CDR3 spans 14 residues. In nucleotides, the CDR3 is TGTGCCTGGAGAGGGACAGGCGAGGCCTACGAGCAGTACTTC. Translation: CAWRGTGEAYEQYF.

This chain links TRBV5-4 with TRBJ2-7, with 14 bases aligning to TRBD2. In germline, CDR1 is SGHNT, CDR2 YYREEE (reference sequence). The CDR3 runs to 15 residues. The J segment lost 5 bases and the V segment lost 4 bases, leaving 5 bases of the junction unmatched. The CDR3: CASSATSGGADEQYF. CDR3 nucleotides: TGTGCCAGCAGCGCGACTAGCGGGGGGGCCGACGAGCAGTACTTC.

The V call is TRBV10-3, the J call TRBJ2-3; 8 positions agree with TRBD1. The CDR3 runs to 15 residues. Germline trimming cut 4 bases from V and 2 bases from J; bases unmatched to any gene: 5. Germline CDR1 is ENHRY and CDR2 is SYGVKD. The CDR3 bases are TGTGCCATCAGTGTTACCAGGGGGCTCACAGATACGCAGTATTTT. As protein: CAISVTRGLTDTQYF.

The rearrangement joins TRBV5-1 to TRBJ1-2; D ambiguous. CDR1 SGHRS and CDR2 YFSETQ come from the germline V gene. V was cut by 3 bases and J by 0 bases, with 12 bases left in between. CDR3 length equals 15 residues. The CDR3 nucleotides read TGCGCCAGCAGCTCGGCACCGGGAGCTAACTATGGCTACACCTTC. This translates into CASSSAPGANYGYTF.

The rearrangement uses TRBV5-6 and TRBJ1-3; no clear D gene. Trimming stripped 4 bases from V and 2 bases from J, with 16 bases between. There are 16 residues in the CDR3. The V gene's germline CDR1 is SGHDT and CDR2 YYEEEE. This CDR3 reads CASSPFTTQTGNTIYF. Here the CDR3 DNA reads TGTGCCAGCAGCCCGTTCACCACCCAGACTGGAAACACCATATATTTT.

This clone ranks as medium-sized. Other DNA variants within this sample encode the same CDR3. V is TRBV5-1 and J is TRBJ2-1; TRBD2 matches at 8 bases. J lost 4 bases, V lost 2 bases, and 2 bases had no gene match. The CDR3 is 14 amino acids. CDR1 is SGHRS, CDR2 YFSETQ, per germline. The CDR3 nucleotides read TGCGCCAGCAGCTTTAGCGGGGCATACAATGAGCAGTTCTTC. This codes for CASSFSGAYNEQFF.

The chain recombines TRBV15 with TRBJ2-7, with D maybe TRBD1 (5 bases). Germline loops: CDR1 LNHNV, CDR2 YYDKDF (reference sequence). Trimming took 6 bases from V and 4 from J, leaving 16 bases between them. The CDR3 is 14 amino acids. The CDR3 is CATRPDPAGYEQYF. Written as DNA, the CDR3 is TGTGCCACCAGGCCCGATCCGGCAGGGTACGAGCAGTACTTC.

A single count supports this clone. The J gene is TRBJ1-3, the V gene TRBV10-3; 9 bases match TRBD1. The germline V gene encodes CDR1 ENHRY and CDR2 SYGVKD. CDR3 length equals 17 residues. V lost 3 bases to trimming and J lost 2 bases; unmatched junction nucleotides: 8. In DNA form, the CDR3 reads TGTGCCATCAGTGACCCACACCGGGACAGGGCTGGAAACACCATATATTTT. This codes for CAISDPHRDRAGNTIYF.

The genes are TRBV27 and TRBJ2-3; tentative D call: TRBD2 (5 bases). V shed 2 bases and J shed 1 base, with 10 bases lying between them. This CDR3 has 15 residues. Germline loops: CDR1 MNHEY, CDR2 SMNVEV (reference sequence). The CDR3 region has the DNA TGTGCCAGCAGTTTAATAGGGAGTGGCACAGATACGCAGTATTTT. Amino acid sequence: CASSLIGSGTDTQYF.

The chain links TRBV7-3 to TRBJ1-6; D may be TRBD1 (5 bases). The CDR3 contains 15 residues. Trimming left V 2 bases short and J 9 bases short, with 14 bases between. Germline CDR1 SGHTA, CDR2 FQGTGA. The CDR3 region is CASSLLGQGSSPLHF. CDR3 coding DNA: TGTGCCAGCAGCTTACTAGGTCAGGGATCTTCACCCCTCCACTTT.

The chain joins TRBV5-5 to TRBJ2-7, with 9 bases that match TRBD2. After removal of 2 bases from V and 4 bases from J, the junction contained 4 bases not matched to a gene. The CDR3 is 14 residues long. Germline V lookup: CDR1 SGHKS, CDR2 YYEKEE (reference sequence). The CDR3 DNA follows: TGTGCCAGCAGCTTTCTCCTAGCGGGGTACGAGCAGTACTTC. It codes for CASSFLLAGYEQYF.

The chain is built from TRBV2 and TRBJ1-1; 8 positions match TRBD1. The CDR3 sequence is 14 residues long. V was clipped by 6 bases and J by 6 bases; unmatched bases: 9. Germline V gene lookup returns CDR1 SNHLY and CDR2 FYNNEI. As DNA, the CDR3 is TGTGCCAGCAGACTCGGGACAGGCGATCCTGAAGCTTTCTTT. This sequence encodes CASRLGTGDPEAFF.

The rearrangement uses TRBV7-9 and TRBJ1-1, with 8 bases matching TRBD1. V dropped 6 bases and J dropped 10; count of bases not matched to a gene: 19. The CDR3 spans 16 residues. The germline V gene encodes CDR1 SEHNR and CDR2 FQNEAQ (reference sequence). For the CDR3, the DNA is TGTGCCAGCAGACCCCCGGCCTTAGGGACAGGTAGAGTAGCTTTCTTT. Encoded protein: CASRPPALGTGRVAFF.

The CDR3 DNA reads as TGCAGCGTTGAATTTGGGCCTTACAATGAGCAGTTCTTC. This translates into CSVEFGPYNEQFF. V is TRBV29-1 and J is TRBJ2-1; D remains ambiguous. The CDR3 runs 13 residues. Germline CDR1 SQVTM, CDR2 ANQGSEA. Trimming left V 2 bases short and J 4 bases short, with 9 bases between.

This chain joins TRBV29-1 and TRBJ2-1, with 7 bases matching TRBD2. From germline, CDR1 is SQVTM and CDR2 ANQGSEA. V lost 6 bases, J lost 2 bases, and 4 bases stayed unmatched. This CDR3 has 13 residues. Written as DNA, the CDR3 is TGCAGCGTGAGCGGGGCGGCCTACAATGAGCAGTTCTTC. Its protein product is CSVSGAAYNEQFF.